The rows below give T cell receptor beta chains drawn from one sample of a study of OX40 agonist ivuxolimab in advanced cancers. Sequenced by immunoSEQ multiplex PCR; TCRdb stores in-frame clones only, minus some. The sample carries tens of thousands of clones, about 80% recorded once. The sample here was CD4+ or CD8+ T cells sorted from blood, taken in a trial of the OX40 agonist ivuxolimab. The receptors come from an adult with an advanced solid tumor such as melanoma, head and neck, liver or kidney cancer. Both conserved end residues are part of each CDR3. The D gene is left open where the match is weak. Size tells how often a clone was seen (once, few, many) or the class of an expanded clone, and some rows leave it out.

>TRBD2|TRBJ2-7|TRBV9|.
TGTGCCAGCAGCGAGAAAGGGACTAGCGGGAGGAACGACGAGCAGTACTTC
CASSEKGTSGRNDEQYF
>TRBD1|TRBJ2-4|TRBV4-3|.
TGCGCCAGCAGCCAAGAGTCGGCGGACAGGGGACTAGCCAAAAACATTCAGTACTTC
CASSQESADRGLAKNIQYF
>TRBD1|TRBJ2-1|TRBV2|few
TGTGCCAGCGGTAGGACAGGGGCCGACAATGAGCAGTTCTTC
CASGRTGADNEQFF
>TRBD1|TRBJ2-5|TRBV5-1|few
TGCGCCAGCAGCATCCCGGGACAGGTTATGGAGACCCAGTACTTC
CASSIPGQVMETQYF
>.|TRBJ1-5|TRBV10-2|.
TGCGCCAGCAGTGGGAAGGAGGCTGGGCCCCGGAGGGATCAGCCCCAGCATTTT
CASSGKEAGPRRDQPQHF
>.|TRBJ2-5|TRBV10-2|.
TGCGCCAGCAGTGAAAGGGGGGAGACCCAGTACTTC
CASSERGETQYF
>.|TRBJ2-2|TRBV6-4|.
TGTGCCACCTCGGGGATGGAGGATGGCGGGGAGCTGTTTTTT
CATSGMEDGGELFF
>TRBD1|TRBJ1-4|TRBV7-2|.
TGTGCCAGCAGCTTGGGGACAGCGGGAACCCAAAAACTGTTTTTT
CASSLGTAGTQKLFF
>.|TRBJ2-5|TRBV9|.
TGTGCCAGCAGCGTAGTGGACAGCCAAGAGACCCAGTACTTC
CASSVVDSQETQYF
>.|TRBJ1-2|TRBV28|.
TGTGCCAGCAGCTGGGAGGTAGTATATGGCTACACCTTC
CASSWEVVYGYTF
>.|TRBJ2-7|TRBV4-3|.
TGCGCCAGCAGCCAAGACCCCCATACCTACGAGCAGTACTTC
CASSQDPHTYEQYF
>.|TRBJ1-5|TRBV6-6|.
TGTGCCAGCAGACACAGTCAGCCCCAGCATTTT
CASRHSQPQHF
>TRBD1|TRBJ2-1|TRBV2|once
TGTGCCAGCAGTGAGGGAGAGTGGACAGGGATCGACAATGAGCAGTTCTTC
CASSEGEWTGIDNEQFF
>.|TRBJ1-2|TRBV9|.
TGTGCCAGCAGCGTAGGTACAGGGCCTAACTATGGCTACACCTTC
CASSVGTGPNYGYTF
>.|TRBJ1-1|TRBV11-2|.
TGTGCCAGCAGCTTAAATTTCGGACAGACACTTTCCGAAGCTTTCTTT
CASSLNFGQTLSEAFF
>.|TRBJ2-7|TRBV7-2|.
TGTGCCAGCAGCTTAGCGCGTTCCCCGCAGAGTTACTACGAGCAGTACTTC
CASSLARSPQSYYEQYF
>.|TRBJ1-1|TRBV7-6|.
TGTGCCAGCAGCTCATATGGAGGTAACACTGAAGCTTTCTTT
CASSSYGGNTEAFF
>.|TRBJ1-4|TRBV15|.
TGTGCCACCAGCAGAGACGGTGAAAAACTGTTTTTT
CATSRDGEKLFF
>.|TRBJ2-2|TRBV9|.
TGTGCCAGCAGCGGACGGACAGCCGCGAACACCGGGGAGCTGTTTTTT
CASSGRTAANTGELFF
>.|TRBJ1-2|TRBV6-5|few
TGTGCCAGCAGTTACGAGAGAGGGGGGAGATATGGCTACACCTTC
CASSYERGGRYGYTF
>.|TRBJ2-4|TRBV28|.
TGTGCCAGCAGTTTAACTAATTCGTTACCACTCAGGGAGGTGGCCAAAAACATTCAGTACTTC
CASSLTNSLPLREVAKNIQYF
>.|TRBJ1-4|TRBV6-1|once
TGTGCCAGCCACGTCGTGGGGGGCTTTAATGAAAAACTGTTTTTT
CASHVVGGFNEKLFF
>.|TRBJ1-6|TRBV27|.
TGTGCCAGCAGAAGAGGGTTAAGGTCACCCCTCCACTTT
CASRRGLRSPLHF
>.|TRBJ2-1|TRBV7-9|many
TGTGCCAGCAGCTTTGGGTTGGGGCCCCTCAATGAGCAGTTCTTC
CASSFGLGPLNEQFF
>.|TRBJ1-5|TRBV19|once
TGTGCCAGTACCGAACAACAGGGAGTAGTCAATCAGCCCCAGCATTTT
CASTEQQGVVNQPQHF
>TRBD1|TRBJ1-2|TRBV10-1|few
TGCGCCAGTTCAGGGGGCGCGTGCGGCTACACCTTC
CASSGGACGYTF
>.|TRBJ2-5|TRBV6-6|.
TGTGCCAGCAGACAGGGACAAGAGACCCAGTACTTC
CASRQGQETQYF
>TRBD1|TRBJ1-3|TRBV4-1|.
TGCGCCAGCAGGAGATCGGGACAGGGAGGAAACACCATATATTTT
CASRRSGQGGNTIYF
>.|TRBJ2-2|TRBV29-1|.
TGCAGCGTTGGTCGAGTAACCGGGGAGCTGTTTTTT
CSVGRVTGELFF
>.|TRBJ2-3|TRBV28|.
TGTGCCAGCAGTTTAGCACCGGGATCCGATACGCAGTATTTT
CASSLAPGSDTQYF
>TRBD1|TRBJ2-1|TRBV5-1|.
TGCGCCAGCAGCTCCCTGGGGACAGGGGGCGTGGATGAGCAGTTCTTC
CASSSLGTGGVDEQFF
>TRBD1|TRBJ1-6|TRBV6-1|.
TGTGCCAGCAGCCCCCGTACAGGGGGCCATTCACCCCTCCACTTT
CASSPRTGGHSPLHF
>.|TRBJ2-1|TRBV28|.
TGTGCCAGCACCGTAGCGAATGAGCAGTTCTTC
CASTVANEQFF
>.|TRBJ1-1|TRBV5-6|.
TGTGCCAGCAGCTTGGAAGCCGGGACTTCACAAGACCTTGAAGCTTTCTTT
CASSLEAGTSQDLEAFF
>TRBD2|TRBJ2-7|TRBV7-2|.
TGTGCCAGCGGGAGCCTAAGCGGGGGCTACGAGCAGTACTTC
CASGSLSGGYEQYF
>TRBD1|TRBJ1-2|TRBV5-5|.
TGTGCCAGCAGCCAGTATGGGACAGGCACTAACTATGGCTACACCTTC
CASSQYGTGTNYGYTF
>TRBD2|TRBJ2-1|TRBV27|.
TGTGCCAGCAGTTCCCCCTCCCTAGCGGGGGTCGTTTATGAGCAGTTCTTC
CASSSPSLAGVVYEQFF
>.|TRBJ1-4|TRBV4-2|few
TGTGCCAGCAGCCAAGATCCTGTGGGGGTGGAGACTAATGAAAAACTGTTTTTT
CASSQDPVGVETNEKLFF
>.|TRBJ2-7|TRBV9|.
TGTGCCAGCAGCGTAGGGGCAGAGGTTAACTACGAGCAGTACTTC
CASSVGAEVNYEQYF
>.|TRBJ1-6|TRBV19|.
TGTGCCACAATGGAGGATAACCGCGGGAATTCACCCCTCCACTTT
CATMEDNRGNSPLHF
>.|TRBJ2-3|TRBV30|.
TGTGCCTGGAGTTCCTCGGGCCCTCTAGATACGCAGTATTTT
CAWSSSGPLDTQYF
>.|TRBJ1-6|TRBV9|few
TGTGCCAGCAGCGTAAGGGACGGCCATTCACCCCTCCACTTT
CASSVRDGHSPLHF
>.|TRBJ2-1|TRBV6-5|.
TGTGCCAGCAGACTGGGGGCGGGGGATAAGGAGCAGTTCTTC
CASRLGAGDKEQFF
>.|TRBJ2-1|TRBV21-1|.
TGTGCCAGCGCCCAGATACCGGGACCGAGCAATGAGCAGTTCTTC
CASAQIPGPSNEQFF
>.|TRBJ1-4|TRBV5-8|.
TGTGCCAGCAGCTTTGCCGGGACCGCATTTGAAAAACTGTTTTTT
CASSFAGTAFEKLFF